The 24 T cell receptor beta chains below all came from one sample that was sequenced in a study of monozygotic twins with inflammatory bowel disease. TCRdb re-called the 5' RACE reads, yielding one record per CDR3 amino acid sequence without DNA. The sample's table shows 200,000 to 250,000 distinct CDR3 sequences. Sequencing was done on a sample of blood. These receptors were collected from a human donor with ulcerative colitis or Crohn's disease, or a healthy co-twin of an affected twin (not recorded which).

This chain connects TRBV4-2 to TRBJ2-1. CDR1 LGHNA and CDR2 YNFKEQ come from the germline V gene. There are 11 residues in the CDR3. CDR3 region: CASSQETKQFF.

The CDR3 reads CASSLGGRVRGDTQYF. V gene TRBV5-4 combines with J gene TRBJ2-3; the TCRdb call, TRBD2, lacks DNA for checking. The CDR3 runs 16 residues. CDR1 is SGHNT, CDR2 YYREEE, per germline (reference sequence).

The chain couples TRBV4-1 to TRBJ2-3; TCRdb reports TRBD2, a call that lacks DNA to check it against. This CDR3 contains 15 residues. The V gene's germline CDR1 is MGHRA and CDR2 YSYEKL. The CDR3: CASRQGAGPEDTQYF.

The chain employs TRBV7-2 and TRBJ2-5; TCRdb designates TRBD2, a call that cannot be tested without DNA. Germline values: CDR1 SGHTA, CDR2 FQGNSA. This CDR3 is built from 15 residues. This chain's CDR3 is CASSRLASEGETQYF.

The chain joins TRBV28 to TRBJ1-2; TCRdb names TRBD1, which stays unverified in the absence of DNA. CDR1 MDHEN and CDR2 SYDVKM come from the germline V gene. CDR3 length: 13 amino acids. CDR3 in amino acids: CASSEDRVEENTF.

The V gene is TRBV29-1, the J gene TRBJ2-1. Germline CDR1 and CDR2: SQVTM and ANQGSEA. The CDR3 sequence is 14 residues long. The CDR3 spells CSVVAGSSYNEQFF.

This rearrangement joins TRBV10-1 to TRBJ1-1; TCRdb names TRBD1, which stays unverified in the absence of DNA. The CDR3 contains 15 residues. The germline V gene has CDR1 WNHNN and CDR2 SYGVQD (reference sequence). The CDR3 is CASRWALTGSTEAFF.

The V call is TRBV7-6, the J call TRBJ2-2; the D call of TRBD2 rests on TCRdb alone, since no DNA is present to check it. CDR3 length: 16 amino acids. The germline V gene has CDR1 SGHVS and CDR2 FNYEAQ. CDR3 sequence reads: CASSVTSGRVTGELFF.

V and J are TRBV4-1 and TRBJ2-7; the TRBD2 assignment by TCRdb is unverifiable without DNA. Germline CDR1 MGHRA, CDR2 YSYEKL. This CDR3 comprises 15 residues. The CDR3 region is CASSQDPGADYEQYF.

The gene calls are TRBV20-1 and TRBJ2-5; TCRdb lists TRBD1, though no DNA is available to test this call. The CDR3 extends over 14 amino acids. Germline V gives CDR1 DFQATT, CDR2 SNEGSKA (reference sequence). Here the CDR3 reads CSATLRRGEETQYF.

The V and J genes are TRBV9 and TRBJ1-1; the D call of TRBD1 rests on TCRdb alone, since no DNA is present to check it. Germline CDR1 SGDLS, CDR2 YYNGEE. This CDR3 is 14 amino acids long. The CDR3 spells CASSSSRGNSEAFF.

The genes are TRBV20-1 and TRBJ2-7; the TCRdb call, TRBD1, lacks DNA for checking. Germline CDR1 reads DFQATT; CDR2 reads SNEGSKA (reference sequence). The CDR3 spans 13 residues. The CDR3 loop reads CSASTGEDRPQYF.

This chain links TRBV6-5 with TRBJ1-4; TCRdb picks TRBD1, but there is no DNA to check that call. The CDR3 has 14 amino acids. The germline gives CDR1 MNHEY, CDR2 SVGAGI. CDR3 sequence: CASSLGVENEKLFF.

This chain uses TRBV12-3 or TRBV12-4 with TRBJ2-1; the TCRdb call, TRBD2, lacks DNA for checking. The CDR3 is 16 residues long. This CDR3 reads CASSPPGTSGRDEQFF.

The chain uses TRBV7-9 and TRBJ2-1; with no DNA, the TCRdb D assignment of TRBD1 cannot be verified. Germline V gene lookup returns CDR1 SEHNR and CDR2 FQNEAQ (reference sequence). CDR3 length equals 15 residues. The CDR3: CASSLVAGVNNEQFF.

The chain combines TRBV20-1 with TRBJ2-3. The CDR3 totals 13 residues. Germline-derived CDR1 and CDR2 are DFQATT and SNEGSKA (reference sequence). CDR3 in amino acids: CSARVIMTDTQYF.

This rearrangement joins TRBV5-1 to TRBJ1-3; with no DNA, the TCRdb D assignment of TRBD1 cannot be verified. The CDR3 contains 14 residues. CDR1 and CDR2 from the germline V gene are SGHRS and YFSETQ. The CDR3 is CASSPERDANTIYF.

The chain joins TRBV6-1 to TRBJ1-1; there is no DNA to check the TCRdb D call of TRBD1. The length of the CDR3 is 14 residues. Germline V gene data show CDR1 as MNHNS and CDR2 as SASEGT. This chain's CDR3 is CASSRGQGVPEAFF.

J is TRBJ2-7 and V is TRBV5-1. This CDR3 has 14 residues. Germline V gene lookup returns CDR1 SGHRS and CDR2 YFSETQ. The CDR3 here is CASSLATLSYEQYF. Together with reference TRBV5-1 and TRBJ2-7, the CDR3 gives the full variable domain: KAGVTQTPRYLIKTRGQQVTLSCSPISGHRSVSWYQQTPGQGLQFLFEYFSETQRNKGNFPGRFSGRQFSNSRSEMNVSTLELGDSALYLCASSLATLSYEQYFGPGTRLTVT.

This rearrangement joins TRBV18 to TRBJ2-7; TCRdb names TRBD2, which stays unverified in the absence of DNA. The CDR3 is 15 amino acids. Germline assignment: CDR1 KGHSH and CDR2 LQKENI. The CDR3 region is CASSPSRGPSREQYF.

The chain carries TRBV29-1 and TRBJ2-7; the D gene TCRdb calls, TRBD1, cannot be checked with no DNA. The CDR3 loop spans 13 amino acids. From germline, CDR1 is SQVTM and CDR2 ANQGSEA. The CDR3 is CSVEGGAPYEQYF.

This rearrangement joins TRBV29-1 to TRBJ2-3. CDR3 length equals 12 residues. The germline V gene encodes CDR1 SQVTM and CDR2 ANQGSEA. CDR3 sequence reads: CSVDRSTDTQYF.

The V and J genes are TRBV19 and TRBJ1-5; TCRdb's assignment of TRBD1 cannot be checked, as there is no DNA. In germline, CDR1 is LNHDA, CDR2 SQIVND (reference sequence). The CDR3 consists of 14 residues. This CDR3 reads CASSTPGVNQPQHF.

The rearrangement uses TRBV6-1 and TRBJ1-1; TCRdb picks TRBD1, but there is no DNA to check that call. Germline V gene data show CDR1 as MNHNS and CDR2 as SASEGT. CDR3 length equals 16 residues. CDR3 residues: CASSPTGGYSNTEAFF.